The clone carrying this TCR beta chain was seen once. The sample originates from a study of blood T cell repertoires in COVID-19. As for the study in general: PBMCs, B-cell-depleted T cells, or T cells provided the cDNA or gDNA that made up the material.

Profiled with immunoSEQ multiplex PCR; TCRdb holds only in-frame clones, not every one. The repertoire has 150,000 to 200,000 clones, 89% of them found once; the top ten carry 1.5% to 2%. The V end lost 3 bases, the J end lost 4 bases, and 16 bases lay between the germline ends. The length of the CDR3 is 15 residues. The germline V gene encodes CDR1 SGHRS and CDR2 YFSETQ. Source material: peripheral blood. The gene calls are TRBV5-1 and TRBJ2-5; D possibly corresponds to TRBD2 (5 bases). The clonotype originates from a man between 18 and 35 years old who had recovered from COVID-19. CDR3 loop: CASSSGGSKRETQYF. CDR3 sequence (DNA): TGCGCCAGCAGCTCCGGTGGGAGTAAGAGAGAGACCCAGTACTTC.